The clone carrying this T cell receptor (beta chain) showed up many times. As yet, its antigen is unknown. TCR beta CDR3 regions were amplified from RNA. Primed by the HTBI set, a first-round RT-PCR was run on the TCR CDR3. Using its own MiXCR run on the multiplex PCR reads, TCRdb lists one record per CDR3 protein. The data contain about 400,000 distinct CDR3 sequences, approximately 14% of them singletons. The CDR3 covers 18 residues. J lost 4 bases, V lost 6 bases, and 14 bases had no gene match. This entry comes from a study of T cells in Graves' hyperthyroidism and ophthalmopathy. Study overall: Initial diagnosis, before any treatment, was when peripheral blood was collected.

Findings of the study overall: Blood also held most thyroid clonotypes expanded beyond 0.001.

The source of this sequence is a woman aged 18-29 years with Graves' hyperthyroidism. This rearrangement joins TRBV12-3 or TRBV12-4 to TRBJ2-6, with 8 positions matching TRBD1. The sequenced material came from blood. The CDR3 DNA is TGTGCCAGCAGCTGGAGGGGGACAGGATTGGTAGGGGCCAACGTCCTGACTTTC. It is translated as CASSWRGTGLVGANVLTF.